This section outlines one T cell receptor beta chain sequence together with its context. Its specificity is not known. This entry belongs to a study of shared clonotypes between healthy human individuals. Study-wide background: A few men and a couple of women, aged 18 to 49, were donors.

Trimming cost V 7 bases and J 6 bases, with 20 bases left between them. The CDR3 contains 14 residues. From germline, CDR1 is SQVTM and CDR2 ANQGSEA. In the naive CD8 group, cells lacked CD45RO and were positively selected for CCR7, so terminally differentiated effector memory CD45RA+ cells were left out. Once extracted for a subset, genomic DNA was divided evenly among several immunoSEQ plates. Assay: immunoSEQ multiplex PCR; the TCRdb copy retains only in-frame clones and omits some. The sample lists about 2 million clones; 85% to 95% were seen once. The study's findings and limits: In the sorted subsets, rarefaction showed sequencing was incomplete despite large depth. It was the non-shared clonotypes that had lower generation probabilities than clonotypes shared by all four donors.

The chain uses TRBV29-1 and TRBJ2-3, with D possibly being TRBD1 (6 bases). This receptor was identified in a man aged 18-30 years in good health. What was sequenced was naive CD8+ T cells sorted from blood. CDR3 bases: TGCAGCGGTGGGGGCCTAGTCGATTGGGATACGCAGTATTTT. As protein: CSGGGLVDWDTQYF.